Detailed here is one TCR beta chain. Generated by immunoSEQ multiplex PCR, the TCRdb table keeps only in-frame clones and is missing some. Of more than 500,000 clones detected, roughly 96% appear once; the ten largest clones hold about 0.11%. Naive CD8 cells lacked CD45RO, underwent positive selection for CCR7 and left out terminally differentiated effector memory CD45RA+ cells. The data are from a study of shared clonotypes between healthy human individuals. Study at large: The study drew on a couple of women and a few men aged 18 to 49 as donors.

The CDR3 loop spans 14 amino acids. V shed 3 bases and J shed 6 bases, with 14 bases lying between them. Germline V gene sequence: CDR1 MDHEN, CDR2 SYDVKM. The sequence derives from a woman aged 25-40 years in good health. This rearrangement joins TRBV28 to TRBJ1-2; perhaps TRBD1 as D (5 bases). Sequenced: naive CD8+ T cells sorted from blood. The CDR3 DNA follows: TGTGCCAGCAGTTTTGCCGGACAAGGAGATGGCTACACCTTC. Residues: CASSFAGQGDGYTF.